The TCR beta chain under discussion was sequenced for a study of CD8+ T cells in alopecia areata. Notes on the study in general: Sequences from scalp samples also cover resident alphabeta T cells of normal skin. Relative to normal scalp, lesional scalp, especially alopecia totalis/universalis, showed higher clonality. Patients displayed less clarity in TCR sharing than mice, a finding possibly related to HLA.

Sorting separated CD4+ and CD8+ T cells out of PBMCs. RNA, once extracted, was reverse transcribed into cDNA for use as the sequencing template. Using immunoSEQ multiplex PCR, the repertoire was profiled, and TCRdb retains in-frame clones only, with some absent. Here the sample spans more than 95,000 clones, roughly 66% being singletons. In this sample, this clone turned up a few times. Its target is unknown. Sequencing was done on a sample of CD4+ T cells sorted from blood. The sequence was obtained from a human donor in good health.

The CDR3 DNA is TGCAGCGTTGAATTATCGGGAACGCAGTATTTT. This encodes CSVELSGTQYF. The chain couples TRBV29-1 to TRBJ2-3; maybe TRBD2 (5 bases). CDR1 and CDR2 (germline): SQVTM, ANQGSEA. The CDR3 has 11 amino acids. Trimming cost V 2 bases and J 9 bases, with 9 bases left between them.